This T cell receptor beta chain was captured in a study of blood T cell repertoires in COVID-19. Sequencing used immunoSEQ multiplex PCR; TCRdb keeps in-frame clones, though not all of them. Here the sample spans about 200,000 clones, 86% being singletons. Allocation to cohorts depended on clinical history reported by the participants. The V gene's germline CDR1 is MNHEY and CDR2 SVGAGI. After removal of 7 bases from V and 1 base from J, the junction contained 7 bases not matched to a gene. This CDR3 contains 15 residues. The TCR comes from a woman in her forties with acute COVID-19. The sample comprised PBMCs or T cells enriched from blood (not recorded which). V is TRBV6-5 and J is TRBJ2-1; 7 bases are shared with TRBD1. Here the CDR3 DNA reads TGTGCCAGCAAACCGGGACAGTCGTCCTACAATGAGCAGTTCTTC. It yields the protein CASKPGQSSYNEQFF.